This T cell receptor beta chain came from a study of cytomegalovirus exposure and HLA in healthy donors. Primers included in the PCR were 60 Vbeta and 13 Jbeta primers. The table came from immunoSEQ multiplex PCR; TCRdb's copy has only in-frame clones and leaves some out. The repertoire holds approximately 30,000 clones, with 65% as singletons. Looked up from germline, CDR1 is GTSNPN and CDR2 is SVGIG (reference sequence). The germline V and J ends were trimmed by 2 bases and 10 bases, with 14 bases remaining between them. CDR3 length: 13 amino acids. Regarding this clone: Its antigen is not identified.

Study-level points and caveats: Researchers reported in a later analysis that a missense DCLRE1C variant was tied to TCR beta V- and J-gene trimming.

The V gene is TRBV30, the J gene TRBJ1-4, with D possibly being TRBD1 (5 bases). The source is a man between 50 and 59 years old in good health and CMV-seropositive. Source material: PBMCs. CDR3 residues: CAWSMGGEGKLFF. CDR3 in DNA: TGTGCCTGGAGTATGGGGGGAGAAGGAAAACTGTTTTTT.